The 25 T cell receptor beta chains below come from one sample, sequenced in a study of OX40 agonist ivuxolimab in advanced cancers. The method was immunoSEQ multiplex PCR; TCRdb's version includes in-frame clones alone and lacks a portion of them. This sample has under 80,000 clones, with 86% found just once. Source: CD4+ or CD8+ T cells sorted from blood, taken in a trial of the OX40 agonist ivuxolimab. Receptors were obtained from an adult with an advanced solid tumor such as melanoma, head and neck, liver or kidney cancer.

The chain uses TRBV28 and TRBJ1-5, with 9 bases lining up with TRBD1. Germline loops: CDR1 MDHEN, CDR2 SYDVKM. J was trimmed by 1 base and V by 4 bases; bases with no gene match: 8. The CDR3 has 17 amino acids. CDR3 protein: CASSSGQGIGSNQPQHF. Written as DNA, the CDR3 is TGTGCCAGCAGTTCGGGACAGGGTATTGGGAGCAATCAGCCCCAGCATTTT.

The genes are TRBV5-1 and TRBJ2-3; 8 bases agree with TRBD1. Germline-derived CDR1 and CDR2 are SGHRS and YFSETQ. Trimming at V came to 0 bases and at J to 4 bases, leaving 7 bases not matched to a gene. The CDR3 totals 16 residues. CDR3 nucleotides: TGCGCCAGCAGCTTGGTCGGGACAGGAGGGGCAGATACGCAGTATTTT. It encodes CASSLVGTGGADTQYF.

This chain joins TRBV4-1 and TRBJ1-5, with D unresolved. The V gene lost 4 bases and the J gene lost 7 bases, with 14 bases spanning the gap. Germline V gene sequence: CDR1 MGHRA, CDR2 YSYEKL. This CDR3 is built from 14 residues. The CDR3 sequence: CASSLTPFGQPQHF. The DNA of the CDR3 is TGCGCCAGCAGCCTTACCCCTTTCGGCCAGCCCCAGCATTTT.

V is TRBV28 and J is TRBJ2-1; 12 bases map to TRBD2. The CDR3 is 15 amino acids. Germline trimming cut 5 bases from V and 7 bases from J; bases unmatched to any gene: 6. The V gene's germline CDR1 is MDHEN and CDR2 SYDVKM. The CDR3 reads CASSRLAGVSNEQFF. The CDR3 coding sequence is TGTGCCAGCAGTAGACTAGCGGGAGTGTCGAATGAGCAGTTCTTC.

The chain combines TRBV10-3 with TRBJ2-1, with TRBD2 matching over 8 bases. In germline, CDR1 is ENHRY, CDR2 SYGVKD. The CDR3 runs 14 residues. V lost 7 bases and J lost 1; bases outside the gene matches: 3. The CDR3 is CAIKSGSSYNEQFF. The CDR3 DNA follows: TGTGCCATCAAGAGCGGGAGTTCCTACAATGAGCAGTTCTTC.

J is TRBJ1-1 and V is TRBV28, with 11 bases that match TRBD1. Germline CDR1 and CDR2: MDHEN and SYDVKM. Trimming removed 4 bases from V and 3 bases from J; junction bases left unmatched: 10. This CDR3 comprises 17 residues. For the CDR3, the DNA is TGTGCCAGCAGTTCTTTAGGGACAGGGGGGTTGTACACTGAAGCTTTCTTT. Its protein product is CASSSLGTGGLYTEAFF.

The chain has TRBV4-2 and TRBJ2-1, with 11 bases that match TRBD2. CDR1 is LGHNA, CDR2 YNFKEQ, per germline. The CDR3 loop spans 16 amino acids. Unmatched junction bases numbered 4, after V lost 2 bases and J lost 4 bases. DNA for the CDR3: TGTGCCAGCAGCCAACGAACTAGCGGGGGATACAATGAGCAGTTCTTC. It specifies CASSQRTSGGYNEQFF.

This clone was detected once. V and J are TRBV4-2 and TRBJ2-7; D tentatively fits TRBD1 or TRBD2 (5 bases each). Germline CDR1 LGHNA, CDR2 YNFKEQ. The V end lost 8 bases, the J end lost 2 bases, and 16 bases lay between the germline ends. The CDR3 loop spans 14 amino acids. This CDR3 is CASRQRDPPYEQYF. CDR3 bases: TGTGCCAGCCGACAGAGGGACCCGCCCTACGAGCAGTACTTC.

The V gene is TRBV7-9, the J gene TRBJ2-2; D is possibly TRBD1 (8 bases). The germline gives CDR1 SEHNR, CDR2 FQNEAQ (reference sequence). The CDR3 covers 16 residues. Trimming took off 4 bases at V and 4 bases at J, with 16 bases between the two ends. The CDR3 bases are TGTGCCAGCAGCTCCAAGACAGGGGAGGGCACCGGGGAGCTGTTTTTT. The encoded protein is CASSSKTGEGTGELFF.

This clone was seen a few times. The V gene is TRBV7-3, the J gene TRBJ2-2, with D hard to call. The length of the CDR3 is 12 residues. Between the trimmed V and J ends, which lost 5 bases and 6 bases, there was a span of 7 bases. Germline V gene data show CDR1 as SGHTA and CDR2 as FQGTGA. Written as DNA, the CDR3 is TGTGCCAGCAGCACGGACGCCGGGGAGCTGTTTTTT. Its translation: CASSTDAGELFF.

The CDR3 loop reads CASSSYRDYSKFF. The CDR3, as DNA: TGTGCCAGCAGTTCCTACAGGGACTACAGCAAGTTCTTC. V usage is TRBV28 and J usage is TRBJ2-1; D is perhaps TRBD2 (7 bases). V shed 4 bases and J shed 14 bases, with 18 bases lying between them. The CDR3 totals 13 residues. Germline V gene lookup returns CDR1 MDHEN and CDR2 SYDVKM. The variable domain in full, with the rest retrieved from reference TRBV28 and TRBJ2-1, is DVKVTQSSRYLVKRTGEKVFLECVQDMDHENMFWYRQDPGLGLRLIYFSYDVKMKEKGDIPEGYSVSREKKERFSLILESASTNQTSMYLCASSSYRDYSKFFGPGTRLTVL.

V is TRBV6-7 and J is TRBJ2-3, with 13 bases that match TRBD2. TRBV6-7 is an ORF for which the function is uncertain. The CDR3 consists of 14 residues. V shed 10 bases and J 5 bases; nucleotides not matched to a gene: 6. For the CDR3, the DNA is TGTGCCACGATACTAGCGGGGGGGCTAGATACGCAGTATTTT. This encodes CATILAGGLDTQYF.

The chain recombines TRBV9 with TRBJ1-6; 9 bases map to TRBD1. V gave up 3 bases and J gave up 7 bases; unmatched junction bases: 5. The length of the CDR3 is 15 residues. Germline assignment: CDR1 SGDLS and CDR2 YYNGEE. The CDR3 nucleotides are TGTGCCAGCAGCGCCGGGACAGGGCGGAATTCACCCCTCCACTTT. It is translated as CASSAGTGRNSPLHF.

The CDR3 nucleotides are TGTGCCAGCAGTGAACCGGGGTATGGCTACACCTTC. Protein: CASSEPGYGYTF. This chain joins TRBV6-1 and TRBJ1-2; D is unclear. Trimming removed 2 bases from V and 5 bases from J, with 6 bases in between. CDR3 length equals 12 residues. Looked up from germline, CDR1 is MNHNS and CDR2 is SASEGT.

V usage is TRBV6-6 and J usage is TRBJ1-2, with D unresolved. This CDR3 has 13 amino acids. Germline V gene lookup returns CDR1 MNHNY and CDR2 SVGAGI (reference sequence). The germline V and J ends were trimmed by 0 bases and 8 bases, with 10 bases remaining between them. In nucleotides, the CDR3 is TGTGCCAGCAGTTACTCGAAAGGCGAGGGCTACACCTTC. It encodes CASSYSKGEGYTF.

This CDR3 reads CASSFSGQGEQYF. CDR3 in DNA: TGCGCCAGCAGCTTTTCAGGGCAAGGCGAGCAGTACTTC. This sequence joins TRBV5-1 and TRBJ2-7; tentative D call: TRBD1 (5 bases). CDR1 SGHRS and CDR2 YFSETQ come from the germline V gene. This CDR3 has 13 residues. Trimming took off 2 bases at V and 6 bases at J, with 12 bases between the two ends. Full variable domain (rest looked up from reference TRBV5-1 and TRBJ2-7): KAGVTQTPRYLIKTRGQQVTLSCSPISGHRSVSWYQQTPGQGLQFLFEYFSETQRNKGNFPGRFSGRQFSNSRSEMNVSTLELGDSALYLCASSFSGQGEQYFGPGTRLTVT.

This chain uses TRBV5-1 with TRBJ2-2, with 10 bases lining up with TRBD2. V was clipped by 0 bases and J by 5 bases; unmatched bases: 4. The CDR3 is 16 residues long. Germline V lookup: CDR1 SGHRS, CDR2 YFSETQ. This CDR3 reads CASSLASGSGTGELFF. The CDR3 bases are TGCGCCAGCAGCTTGGCTAGCGGGAGTGGGACCGGGGAGCTGTTTTTT. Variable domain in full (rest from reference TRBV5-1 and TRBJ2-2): KAGVTQTPRYLIKTRGQQVTLSCSPISGHRSVSWYQQTPGQGLQFLFEYFSETQRNKGNFPGRFSGRQFSNSRSEMNVSTLELGDSALYLCASSLASGSGTGELFFGEGSRLTVL.

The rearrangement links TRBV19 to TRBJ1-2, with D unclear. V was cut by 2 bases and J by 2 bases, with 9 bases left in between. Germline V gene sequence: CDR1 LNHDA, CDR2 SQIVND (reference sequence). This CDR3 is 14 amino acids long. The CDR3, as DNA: TGTGCCAGTAGTATACCCGGGCGAAACTATGGCTACACCTTC. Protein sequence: CASSIPGRNYGYTF.

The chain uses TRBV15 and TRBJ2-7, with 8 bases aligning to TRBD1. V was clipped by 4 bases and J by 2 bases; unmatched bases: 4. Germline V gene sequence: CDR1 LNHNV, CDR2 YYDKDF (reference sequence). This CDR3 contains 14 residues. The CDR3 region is CATSKGQGTYEQYF. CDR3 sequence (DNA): TGTGCCACCAGCAAAGGACAGGGAACCTACGAGCAGTACTTC.

The DNA for the CDR3 is TGTGCCAGCAGCCCCGGCAGGGCGTCTGGAAACACCATATATTTT. Encoded protein: CASSPGRASGNTIYF. J is TRBJ1-3 and V is TRBV11-2; tentatively, D is TRBD1 (5 bases). From germline, CDR1 is SGHAT and CDR2 FQNNGV. Trimming removed 5 bases from V and 1 base from J, with 12 bases in between. The CDR3 runs to 15 residues. Complete variable domain (other parts from reference TRBV11-2 and TRBJ1-3): EAGVAQSPRYKIIEKRQSVAFWCNPISGHATLYWYQQILGQGPKLLIQFQNNGVVDDSQLPKDRFSAERLKGVDSTLKIQPAKLEDSAVYLCASSPGRASGNTIYFGEGSWLTVV.

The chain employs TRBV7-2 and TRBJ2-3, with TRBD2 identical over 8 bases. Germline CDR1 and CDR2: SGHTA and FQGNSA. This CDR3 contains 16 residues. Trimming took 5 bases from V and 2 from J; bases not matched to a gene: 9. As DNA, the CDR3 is TGTGCCAGCAGCACCCGACTAGCGATGGTCACAGATACGCAGTATTTT. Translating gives CASSTRLAMVTDTQYF.

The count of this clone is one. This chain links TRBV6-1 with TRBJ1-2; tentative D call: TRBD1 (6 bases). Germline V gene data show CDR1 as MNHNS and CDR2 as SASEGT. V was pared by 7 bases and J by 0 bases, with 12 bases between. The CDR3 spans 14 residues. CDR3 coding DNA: TGTGCCAGCACCAGGGACAATTCTAACTATGGCTACACCTTC. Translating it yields CASTRDNSNYGYTF.

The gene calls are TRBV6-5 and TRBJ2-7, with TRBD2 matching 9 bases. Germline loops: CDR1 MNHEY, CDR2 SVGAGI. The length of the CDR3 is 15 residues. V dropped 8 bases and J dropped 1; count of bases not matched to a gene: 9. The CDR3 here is CASGVGGRVSYEQYF. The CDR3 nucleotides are TGTGCCAGCGGAGTAGGCGGGAGGGTTTCCTACGAGCAGTACTTC.

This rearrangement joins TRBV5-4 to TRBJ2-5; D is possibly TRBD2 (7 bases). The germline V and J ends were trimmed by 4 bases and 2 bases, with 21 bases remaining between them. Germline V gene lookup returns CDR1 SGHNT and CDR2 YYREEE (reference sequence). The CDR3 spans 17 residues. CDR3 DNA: TGTGCCAGCAGCCCTAGGGGGGGGCTAGCGGTGCAAGAGACCCAGTACTTC. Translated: CASSPRGGLAVQETQYF.

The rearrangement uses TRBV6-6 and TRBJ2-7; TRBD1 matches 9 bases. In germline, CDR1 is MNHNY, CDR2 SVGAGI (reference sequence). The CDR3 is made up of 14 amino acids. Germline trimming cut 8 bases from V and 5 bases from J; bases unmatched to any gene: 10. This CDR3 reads CASSRTGDVHEQYF. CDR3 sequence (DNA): TGTGCCAGCTCGAGGACAGGGGATGTCCACGAGCAGTACTTC.